This T cell receptor (beta chain) was found in a study of T-cell memory formation after mild COVID-19 (dated by TCRdb to 2020 to 2022). Regarding the study in general: TCR sequence clusters from the two donors were found to be largely donor specific. Longitudinal TCRalpha and TCRbeta repertoire sequencing tracked T-cell clones expanding and contracting after mild COVID-19 in a couple of donors. The cohort was made up of two young adult volunteers, one female and one male, who were previously healthy. Results and caveats for the whole study, not just this receptor: Contracting CD4+ clones were found mainly in CM and EM memory subsets, while CD8+ clones were enriched in EMRA. From day 15 to 85, contracting clones showed balanced CD4/CD8 phenotypes, whereas a second wave of clones that expanded from day 15 to 37 leaned towards CD4+. Only a couple of mild cases were covered by the study, and larger cohorts that include severe cases with pre-infection samples were considered necessary. SARS-CoV-2 specificity was not confirmed for the second-wave clones peaking on day 37. Some responding clones were detected in pre-infection memory, suggesting pre-existing cross-reactive memory T cells joined the SARS-CoV-2 response.

The germline V gene (reference sequence) yields LNHNV for CDR1 and YYDKDF for CDR2. Relative to germline, V is 5 bases shorter and J is 6 bases shorter, with 10 bases between their ends. The CDR3 numbers 13 residues from cysteine through phenylalanine. Of all the DNA, just the CDR3 is kept, 39 bases in frame from base 1. These reads were obtained on an Illumina NovaSeq 6000. cDNA libraries for TCRalpha and TCRbeta were prepared by 5'RACE using constant-segment primers, with sample barcodes and unique molecular identifiers added. RNA was extracted from every sample with Trizol reagent. Library amplification was performed in two PCR steps, and a second sample barcode and Illumina TruSeq adapters were introduced in the second step. Sequencing of the libraries was done on an Illumina NovaSeq, producing 2 x 150 bp paired-end reads. Per the source publication's procedure: With migec v1.2.7, reads were demultiplexed and then collapsed into UMI-guided consensus sequences. Using mixcr v2.1.11, UMI consensuses were aligned to TRA and TRB V and J templates and then assembled into clonotypes. A clonotype was counted as expanded or contracted only when both edgeR and NoisET called the clonotype significant, with the noise models trained on biological replicates. For edgeR calls, a false discovery rate-adjusted p below 0.01 and a log2 fold-change threshold of 1 were applied. As an exploratory analysis of dynamics, PCA with hierarchical clustering was applied to max-normalized trajectories of the 1000 most abundant clonotypes. The CD4 or CD8 phenotype of responding clones was assigned using the separately sequenced CD4+ and CD8+ repertoires. TCRdb cleaned the public reads at Q25 with fastp, built clones with MiXCR and kept in-frame beta chains. Here each entry gathers all rows of one CDR3 protein and keeps the most common genes and DNA. The V and J calls were not made by the authors but by TCRdb's processing. This sample is represented by some 290,000 distinct CDR3 sequences; around 15% of them were singletons. The ten biggest clones cover approximately 25% of the sample.

Regarding this clonotype: It has no known antigen specificity. No per-base quality is available; no much larger clone lies one base away.

PBMCs were isolated by Ficoll-Paque density gradient centrifugation. The sequence was obtained from a man aged 18 to 30 who had mild COVID-19 (a few samples of this study predate the infection). The sample titles of this study are shuffled in the database, so cell type and time point are left out; the donor was told from shared clones. The chain joins TRBV15 to TRBJ2-2, with no D gene named confidently. The sequenced sample was PBMCs or a T cell subset sorted from them (not recorded which). The nucleotide sequence is TGTGCCACCAGCTCCCAAAGGGCCGGGGAGCTGTTTTTT. Its coded protein is CATSSQRAGELFF.